This T cell receptor beta chain was retrieved from a study of radiotherapy plus CTLA-4 blockade in lung cancer. The study's findings and limits: After radiotherapy and ipilimumab, tumor-derived clones expanded in peripheral blood.

As regards this clone: What it binds is unknown.

Focal radiation plus CTLA-4 blockade with ipilimumab was administered to patients who had chemo-refractory metastatic non-small-cell lung cancer. The table came from immunoSEQ multiplex PCR; TCRdb's copy has only in-frame clones and leaves some out. The data show roughly 100,000 clones, approximately 78% seen once. The CDR3 has 15 residues. After removal of 4 bases from V and 0 bases from J, the junction contained 6 bases not matched to a gene. Germline values: CDR1 SQVTM, CDR2 ANQGSEA. Sample: peripheral blood, taken from a patient treated with radiotherapy plus ipilimumab. V is TRBV29-1 and J is TRBJ2-1; 7 nucleotides align to TRBD2. This clonotype was obtained from a human donor with non-small cell lung cancer who had a partial response to radiotherapy plus ipilimumab. The CDR3 sequence is CSVAASGSSYNEQFF. The CDR3 DNA reads as TGCAGCGTTGCGGCTAGCGGTAGCTCCTACAATGAGCAGTTCTTC.